This T cell receptor (beta chain) was observed in a study of cytomegalovirus exposure and HLA in healthy donors. Trimming cost V 7 bases and J 3 bases, with 9 bases left between them. This CDR3 comprises 12 residues. Germline V lookup: CDR1 LGHNA, CDR2 YNFKEQ. Use of 60 Vbeta and 13 Jbeta primers characterized the PCR. The method was immunoSEQ multiplex PCR; TCRdb's version includes in-frame clones alone and lacks a portion of them. Recorded here are about 200,000 clones; the top ten clones represent roughly 0.74%. Points on this clone: Other nucleotide sequences from this sample produce the same CDR3.

Material: PBMCs. The rearrangement links TRBV4-2 to TRBJ1-1, with D possibly matching TRBD1 (5 bases). This TCR derives from a boy aged 5-17 years in good health and CMV-seronegative. The CDR3: CASKGEYTEAFF. In DNA, the CDR3 is TGTGCCAGCAAAGGGGAATACACTGAAGCTTTCTTT.